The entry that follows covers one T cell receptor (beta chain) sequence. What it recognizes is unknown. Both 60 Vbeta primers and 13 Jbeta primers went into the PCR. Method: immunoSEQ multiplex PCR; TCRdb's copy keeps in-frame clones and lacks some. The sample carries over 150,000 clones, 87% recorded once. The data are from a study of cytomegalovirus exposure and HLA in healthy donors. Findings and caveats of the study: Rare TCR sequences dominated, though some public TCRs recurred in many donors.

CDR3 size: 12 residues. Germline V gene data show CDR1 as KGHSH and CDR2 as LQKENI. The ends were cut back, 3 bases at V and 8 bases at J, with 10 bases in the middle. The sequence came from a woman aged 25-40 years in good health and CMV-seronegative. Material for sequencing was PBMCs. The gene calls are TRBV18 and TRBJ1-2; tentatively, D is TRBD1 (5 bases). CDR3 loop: CASSPLPGGYTF. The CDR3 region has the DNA TGTGCCAGCTCACCCCTCCCAGGGGGCTACACCTTC.